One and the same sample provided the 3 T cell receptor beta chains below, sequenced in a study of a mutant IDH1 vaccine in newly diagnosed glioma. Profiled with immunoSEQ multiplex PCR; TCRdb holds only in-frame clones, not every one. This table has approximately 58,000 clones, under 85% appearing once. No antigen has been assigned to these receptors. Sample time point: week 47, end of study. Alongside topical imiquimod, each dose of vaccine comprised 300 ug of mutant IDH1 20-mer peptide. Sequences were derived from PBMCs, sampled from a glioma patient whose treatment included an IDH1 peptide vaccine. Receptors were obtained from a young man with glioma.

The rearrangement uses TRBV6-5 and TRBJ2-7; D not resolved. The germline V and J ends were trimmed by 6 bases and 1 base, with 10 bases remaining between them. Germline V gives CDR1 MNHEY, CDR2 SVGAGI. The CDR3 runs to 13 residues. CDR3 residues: CASRIDSSYEQYF. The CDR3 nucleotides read TGTGCCAGCAGGATTGACTCTTCCTACGAGCAGTACTTC.

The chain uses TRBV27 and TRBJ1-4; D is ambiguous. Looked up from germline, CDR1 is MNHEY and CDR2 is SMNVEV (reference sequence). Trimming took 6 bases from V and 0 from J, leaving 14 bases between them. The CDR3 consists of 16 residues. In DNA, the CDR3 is TGTGCCAGCAGCTTAGTTGGATATTCAACTAATGAAAAACTGTTTTTT. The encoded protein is CASSLVGYSTNEKLFF.

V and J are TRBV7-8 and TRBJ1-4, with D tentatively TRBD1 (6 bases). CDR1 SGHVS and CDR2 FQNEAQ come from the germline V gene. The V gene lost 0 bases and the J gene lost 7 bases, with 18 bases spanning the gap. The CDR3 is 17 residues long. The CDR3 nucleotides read TGTGCCAGCAGCTTAGCGACGGGCGGGGGCAAGGGTGAAAAACTGTTTTTT. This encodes CASSLATGGGKGEKLFF.